Listed here are 3 T cell receptor beta chains from one sample, sequenced in a study of cytomegalovirus exposure and HLA in healthy donors. Use of 60 Vbeta and 13 Jbeta primers characterized the PCR. Sequencing used immunoSEQ multiplex PCR; TCRdb keeps in-frame clones, though not all of them. The top ten hold 0.35% to 0.45% of the sample, which has 150,000 or so clones, 84% seen once. The sample consisted of PBMCs. The receptors were gathered from a boy aged 2 to 9 in good health and CMV-seronegative.

The V call is TRBV13, the J call TRBJ2-2; a weak D match, TRBD2 (6 bases). Looked up from germline, CDR1 is PRHDT and CDR2 is FYEKMQ (reference sequence). Trimming took off 7 bases at V and 4 bases at J, with 16 bases between the two ends. This CDR3 is built from 15 residues. The CDR3 bases are TGTGCCAGCACCCGAGGTTGGCGGGGCACCGGGGAGCTGTTTTTT. Amino acids: CASTRGWRGTGELFF.

V gene TRBV28 combines with J gene TRBJ1-2; TRBD1 matches 11 bases. Germline lookup yields CDR1 MDHEN and CDR2 SYDVKM. The CDR3 sequence is 14 residues long. Losses at the gene ends were 6 bases for V and 7 bases for J; bases not matched to a gene: 7. The CDR3 sequence: CASSSGQGAAGYTF. The CDR3 nucleotides are TGTGCCAGCAGCTCTGGACAGGGGGCCGCTGGCTACACCTTC.

The V gene is TRBV10-1, the J gene TRBJ2-1; D is perhaps TRBD2 (6 bases). The CDR3 sequence is 16 residues long. V shed 5 bases and J shed 0 bases, with 14 bases lying between them. CDR1 and CDR2 (germline): WNHNN, SYGVQD (reference sequence). The CDR3 spells CASSSERESSYNEQFF. The CDR3 DNA is TGCGCCAGCAGTAGTGAACGGGAGAGCTCCTACAATGAGCAGTTCTTC.